This TCR beta chain was profiled in a study of T cell changes during pregnancy in multiple sclerosis. The CDR3 runs 13 residues. Germline V gene data show CDR1 as MDHEN and CDR2 as SYDVKM. V gave up 3 bases and J gave up 5 bases, with 10 bases separating them. Here immunoSEQ multiplex PCR was the method, and the copy in TCRdb shows in-frame clones only, minus some. The sample yields around 70,000 clones, roughly 94% seen once. The sequence was collected from a female donor with multiple sclerosis, enrolled in a pregnancy study. The V call is TRBV28, the J call TRBJ1-2; D uncertain. The sequenced sample was peripheral blood, obtained after pregnancy. CDR3 protein: CASSLGKKYGYTF. For the CDR3, the DNA is TGTGCCAGCAGTTTGGGCAAAAAATATGGCTACACCTTC.